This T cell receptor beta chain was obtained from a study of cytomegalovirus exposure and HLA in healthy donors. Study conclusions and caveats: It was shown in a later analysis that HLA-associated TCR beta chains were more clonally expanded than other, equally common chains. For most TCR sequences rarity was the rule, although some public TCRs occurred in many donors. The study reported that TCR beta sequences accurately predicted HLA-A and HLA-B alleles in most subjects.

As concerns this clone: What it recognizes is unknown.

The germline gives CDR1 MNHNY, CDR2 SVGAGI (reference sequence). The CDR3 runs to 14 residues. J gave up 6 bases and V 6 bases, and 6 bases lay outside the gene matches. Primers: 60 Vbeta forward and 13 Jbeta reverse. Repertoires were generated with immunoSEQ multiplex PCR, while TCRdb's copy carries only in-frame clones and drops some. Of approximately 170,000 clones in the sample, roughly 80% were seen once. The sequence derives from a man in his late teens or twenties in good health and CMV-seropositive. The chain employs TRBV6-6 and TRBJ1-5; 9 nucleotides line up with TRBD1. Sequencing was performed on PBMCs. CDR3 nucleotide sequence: TGTGCCAGCAGCTCGGGACAGGGTACTCAGCCCCAGCATTTT. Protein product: CASSSGQGTQPQHF.